Listed here are 20 T cell receptor beta chains from one sample, sequenced in a study. Tregs were sorted as CD4+CD25+CD127-/low cells. TCRdb processed the 5' RACE reads anew with MiXCR; each CDR3 protein has one entry. The sample lists approximately 60,000 distinct CDR3 sequences, about 20% seen once, with 3% to 4% in the top ten. Sequenced material: tumor-infiltrating Tregs sorted from the breast tumor. The receptors here all came from a female donor with breast cancer.

The V and J genes are TRBV28 and TRBJ1-2, with TRBD1 identical over 8 bases. This CDR3 region has 14 residues. V trimming: 5 bases; J trimming: 7 bases; junction bases outside the gene matches: 9. Germline V gene data show CDR1 as MDHEN and CDR2 as SYDVKM. The CDR3 reads CASSTQGELSGYTF. CDR3 in DNA: TGTGCCAGCAGTACACAGGGGGAATTGAGTGGCTACACCTTC.

A few counts support this clonotype. The genes are TRBV11-2 and TRBJ1-6, with a weak D call TRBD1 (5 bases). CDR1 is SGHAT and CDR2 is FQNNGV in the germline V gene. This CDR3 comprises 20 residues. Trimming removed 1 base from V and 3 bases from J, with 22 bases in between. Here the CDR3 DNA reads TGTGCCAGCAGCTTAGTTCGCGGAAGGAGGACACAAGACTATAATTCACCCCTCCACTTT. Its protein is CASSLVRGRRTQDYNSPLHF.

Ten or more counts support this clonotype. V gene TRBV7-9 combines with J gene TRBJ2-1, with 15 bases identical to TRBD2. Germline values: CDR1 SEHNR, CDR2 FQNEAQ (reference sequence). J gave up 15 bases and V 5 bases, and 5 bases lay outside the gene matches. This CDR3 is 13 amino acids long. The CDR3 region has the DNA TGTGCCAGCAGCCCGGGGACTAGCGGGGGGCGGTTCTTC. Translating gives CASSPGTSGGRFF.

This clonotype came up a few times. This chain uses TRBV5-1 with TRBJ1-6; D not certain. Trimming took off 0 bases at V and 9 bases at J, with 10 bases between the two ends. CDR1 SGHRS and CDR2 YFSETQ come from the germline V gene. There are 14 residues in the CDR3. The CDR3 loop reads CASSLDRLGSPLHF. The CDR3 nucleotides are TGCGCCAGCAGCTTGGACCGATTGGGTTCACCCCTCCACTTT.

This clonotype showed up just a few times. The rearrangement links TRBV7-9 to TRBJ1-2; 8 nucleotides align to TRBD1. In germline, CDR1 is SEHNR, CDR2 FQNEAQ (reference sequence). J gave up 4 bases and V 6 bases, and 13 bases lay outside the gene matches. The CDR3 is 16 amino acids. CDR3 DNA sequence: TGTGCCAGCAGAAGTCAGGGGGCGGTGGGAACCTATGGCTACACCTTC. Translating gives CASRSQGAVGTYGYTF.

The J gene is TRBJ1-5, the V gene TRBV12-3 or TRBV12-4; D not resolved. This CDR3 region has 16 residues. Trimming took off 6 bases at V and 4 bases at J, with 19 bases between the two ends. DNA of the CDR3: TGTGCCAGCAGCCCTTCCTTGGCGAGGCTGAATCAGCCCCAGCATTTT. It yields the protein CASSPSLARLNQPQHF.

The V call is TRBV5-1, the J call TRBJ2-7, with D possibly being TRBD2 (5 bases). The V end lost 3 bases, the J end lost 6 bases, and 19 bases lay between the germline ends. The length of the CDR3 is 15 residues. From germline, CDR1 is SGHRS and CDR2 YFSETQ. The CDR3 here is CASSSTSTIQAEQYF. The CDR3 nucleotides read TGCGCCAGCAGCTCAACTTCGACTATACAAGCCGAGCAGTACTTC.

CDR3 bases: TGCAGTGCCCCCCGTTTCCAGACAGGGGACAATTCACCCCTCCACTTT. This sequence encodes CSAPRFQTGDNSPLHF. V gene TRBV20-1 combines with J gene TRBJ1-6; 8 bases are a match to TRBD1. Germline V gives CDR1 DFQATT, CDR2 SNEGSKA (reference sequence). The CDR3 sequence is 16 residues long. The junction had 14 bases not matched to a gene; V was cut back by 6 bases and J by 7 bases.

The CDR3 DNA is TGTGCCAGCAGCCCAAGGGCGGGAGCCTACAATGAGCAGTTCTTC. This sequence encodes CASSPRAGAYNEQFF. V gene TRBV7-9 combines with J gene TRBJ2-1; TRBD2 aligns across 7 bases. The CDR3 covers 15 residues. Germline lookup yields CDR1 SEHNR and CDR2 FQNEAQ (reference sequence). Trimming removed 5 bases from V and 2 bases from J; junction bases left unmatched: 6.

This clonotype was detected many times. The chain links TRBV6-2 or TRBV6-3 to TRBJ2-5; 11 bases agree with TRBD2. Germline V gene lookup returns CDR1 MNHEY and CDR2 SVGEGT. The CDR3 consists of 15 residues. J was trimmed by 9 bases and V by 4 bases; bases with no gene match: 10. For the CDR3, the DNA is TGTGCCAGCAGTTTACTAGCGGGGGCGCGAACGGCCCAGTACTTC. Its protein product is CASSLLAGARTAQYF.

This clonotype was detected a few times. V and J are TRBV5-1 and TRBJ1-1; 11 bases map to TRBD1. Germline values: CDR1 SGHRS, CDR2 YFSETQ. The length of the CDR3 is 16 residues. V lost 0 bases to trimming and J lost 5 bases; unmatched junction nucleotides: 6. CDR3 nucleotides: TGCGCCAGCAGCTTGGTCACCGGGACAGGGGGTACTGAAGCTTTCTTT. Protein product: CASSLVTGTGGTEAFF.

This clonotype was picked up a small number of times. The CDR3 nucleotides read TGTGCCAGCAGCCGAGACGGACTCTATGGCTACACCTTC. Protein sequence: CASSRDGLYGYTF. The chain has TRBV5-5 and TRBJ1-2; D not resolved. The length of the CDR3 is 13 residues. V shed 4 bases and J shed 4 bases, with 11 bases lying between them. The germline V gene has CDR1 SGHKS and CDR2 YYEKEE (reference sequence). The complete variable domain, with remaining parts taken from reference TRBV5-5 and TRBJ1-2, reads DAGVTQSPTHLIKTRGQQVTLRCSPISGHKSVSWYQQVLGQGPQFIFQYYEKEERGRGNFPDRFSARQFPNYSSELNVNALLLGDSALYLCASSRDGLYGYTFGSGTRLTVV.

The rearrangement uses TRBV5-1 and TRBJ2-6; D unresolved. Trimming removed 2 bases from V and 2 bases from J, with 8 bases in between. This CDR3 region has 15 residues. Germline CDR1 is SGHRS and CDR2 is YFSETQ. CDR3 protein: CASSLPLAGANVLTF. The CDR3 bases are TGCGCCAGCAGCTTACCATTAGCTGGGGCCAACGTCCTGACTTTC. The variable domain in full, completed from reference TRBV5-1 and TRBJ2-6, reads KAGVTQTPRYLIKTRGQQVTLSCSPISGHRSVSWYQQTPGQGLQFLFEYFSETQRNKGNFPGRFSGRQFSNSRSEMNVSTLELGDSALYLCASSLPLAGANVLTFGAGSRLTVL.

This clonotype was counted at least ten times. The chain employs TRBV6-1 and TRBJ2-7; possible D gene TRBD1, 6 bases. The CDR3 is made up of 14 amino acids. Looked up from germline, CDR1 is MNHNS and CDR2 is SASEGT. The V and J ends lost 5 bases and 3 bases respectively, with 14 bases between them. CDR3 nucleotide sequence: TGTGCCAGCAGTAAGGGACAAGGTAACTACGAGCAGTACTTC. Translated: CASSKGQGNYEQYF.

This clonotype was seen ten or more times. The chain employs TRBV5-1 and TRBJ1-1, with a tentative D call TRBD1 (6 bases). CDR3 size: 17 residues. Germline V gene lookup returns CDR1 SGHRS and CDR2 YFSETQ. V shed 4 bases and J shed 1 base, with 20 bases lying between them. The CDR3 DNA reads as TGCGCCAGCAGCAACCAGGGGCCGGGTCGGAAGAACACTGAAGCTTTCTTT. Protein product: CASSNQGPGRKNTEAFF.

The rearrangement links TRBV12-3 or TRBV12-4 to TRBJ1-4; no clear D. The CDR3 covers 13 residues. V dropped 1 base and J dropped 5 bases, with 5 bases sitting between them. CDR3 coding DNA: TGTGCCAGCAGTTTAGTGGACAATGAAAAACTGTTTTTT. As protein: CASSLVDNEKLFF.

This clonotype occurred a few times. The chain recombines TRBV28 with TRBJ2-7, with TRBD1 matching 10 bases. This CDR3 spans 15 amino acids. The germline CDR1 and CDR2 sequences are MDHEN and SYDVKM. J gave up 2 bases and V 5 bases, and 6 bases lay outside the gene matches. CDR3 nucleotides: TGTGCCAGCAGTATAGGACAGGGGGATCCCTACGAGCAGTACTTC. Protein: CASSIGQGDPYEQYF.

Note on this clonotype: At one end the junction does not follow the germline gene, possibly because of a read error. This chain links TRBV20-1 with TRBJ1-1; tentative D call: TRBD1 (6 bases). The CDR3 is made up of 11 amino acids. Germline lookup yields CDR1 DFQATT and CDR2 SNEGSKA (reference sequence). CDR3 sequence (DNA): TGCACCTCTCCGACAGGACCGATTCCTTCCTTT. It is translated as CTSPTGPIPSF.

Only a few counts were recorded for this clonotype. The chain couples TRBV9 to TRBJ2-2; a weak D match, TRBD1 (6 bases). Trimming removed 5 bases from V and 0 bases from J, with 11 bases in between. The CDR3 length is 15 residues. CDR1 is SGDLS, CDR2 YYNGEE, per germline. DNA for the CDR3: TGTGCCAGCAGTCCCGGGACACCGAACACCGGGGAGCTGTTTTTT. Encoded protein: CASSPGTPNTGELFF. Looking up the rest from reference TRBV9 and TRBJ2-2 gives the full variable domain: DSGVTQTPKHLITATGQRVTLRCSPRSGDLSVYWYQQSLDQGLQFLIQYYNGEERAKGNILERFSAQQFPDLHSELNLSSLELGDSALYFCASSPGTPNTGELFFGEGSRLTVL.

This clonotype was detected only a few times. The CDR3 is CETPHGQGGTEAFF. CDR3 nucleotide sequence: TGTGAAACACCCCACGGACAGGGGGGGACTGAAGCTTTCTTT. This rearrangement joins TRBV6-5 to TRBJ1-1; 10 bases are shared with TRBD1. CDR1 is MNHEY and CDR2 is SVGAGI in the germline V gene. The length of the CDR3 is 14 residues.